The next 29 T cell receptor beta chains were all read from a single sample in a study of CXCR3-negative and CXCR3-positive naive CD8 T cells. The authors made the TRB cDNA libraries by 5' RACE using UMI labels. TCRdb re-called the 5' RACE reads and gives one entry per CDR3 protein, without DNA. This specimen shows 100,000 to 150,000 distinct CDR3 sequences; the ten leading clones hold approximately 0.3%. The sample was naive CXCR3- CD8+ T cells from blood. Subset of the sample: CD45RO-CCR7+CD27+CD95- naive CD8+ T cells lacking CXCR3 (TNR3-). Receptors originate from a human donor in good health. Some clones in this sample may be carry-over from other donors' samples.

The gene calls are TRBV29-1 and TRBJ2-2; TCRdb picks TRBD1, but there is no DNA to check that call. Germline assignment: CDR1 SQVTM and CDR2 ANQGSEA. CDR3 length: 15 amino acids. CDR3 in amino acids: CSVEYGTLNTGELFF.

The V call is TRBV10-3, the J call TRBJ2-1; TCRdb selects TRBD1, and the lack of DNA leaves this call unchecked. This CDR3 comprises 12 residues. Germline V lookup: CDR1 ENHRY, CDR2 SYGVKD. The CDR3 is CAISKEGNEQFF.

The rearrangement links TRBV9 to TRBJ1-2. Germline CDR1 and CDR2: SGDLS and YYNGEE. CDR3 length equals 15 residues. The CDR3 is CASSGLGERGYGYTF.

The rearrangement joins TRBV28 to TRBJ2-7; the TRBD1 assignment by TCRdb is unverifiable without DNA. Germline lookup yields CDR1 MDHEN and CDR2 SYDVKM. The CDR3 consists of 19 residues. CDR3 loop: CASSPSQRTVVFGSYEQYF.

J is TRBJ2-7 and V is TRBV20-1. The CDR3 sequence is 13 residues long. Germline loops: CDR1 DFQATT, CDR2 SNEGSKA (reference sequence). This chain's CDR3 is CSARWESSYEQYF.

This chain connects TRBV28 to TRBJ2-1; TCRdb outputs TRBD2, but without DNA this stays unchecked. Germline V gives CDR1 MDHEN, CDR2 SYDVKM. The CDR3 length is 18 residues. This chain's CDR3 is CASSLVRLARGPRNEQFF.

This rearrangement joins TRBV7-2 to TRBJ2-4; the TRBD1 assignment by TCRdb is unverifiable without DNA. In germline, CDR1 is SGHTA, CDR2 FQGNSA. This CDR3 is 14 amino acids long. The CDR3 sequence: CASSPGGGGNIQYF.

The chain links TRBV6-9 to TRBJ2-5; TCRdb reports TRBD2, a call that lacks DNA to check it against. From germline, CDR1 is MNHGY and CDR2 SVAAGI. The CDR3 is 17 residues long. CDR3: CASTIWGLVFLCETQYF.

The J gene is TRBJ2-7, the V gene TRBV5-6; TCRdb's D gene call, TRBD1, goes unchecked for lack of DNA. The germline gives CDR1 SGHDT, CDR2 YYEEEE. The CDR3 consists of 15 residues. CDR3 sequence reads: CASSFGTGGSGEQYF.

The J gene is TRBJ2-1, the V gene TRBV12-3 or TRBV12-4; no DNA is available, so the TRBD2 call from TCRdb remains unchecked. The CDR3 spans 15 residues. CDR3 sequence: CASSFGGGAVNEQFF.

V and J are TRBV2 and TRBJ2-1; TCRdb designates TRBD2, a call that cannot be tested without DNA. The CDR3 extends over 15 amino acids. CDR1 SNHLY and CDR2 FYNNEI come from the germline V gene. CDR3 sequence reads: CASSLAGGPWDEQFF.

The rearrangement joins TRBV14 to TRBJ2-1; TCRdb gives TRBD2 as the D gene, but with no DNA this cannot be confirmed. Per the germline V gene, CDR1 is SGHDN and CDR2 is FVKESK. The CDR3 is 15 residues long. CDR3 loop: CASSITSYLNNEQFF. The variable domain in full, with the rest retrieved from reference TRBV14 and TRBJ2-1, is EAGVTQFPSHSVIEKGQTVTLRCDPISGHDNLYWYRRVMGKEIKFLLHFVKESKQDESGMPNNRFLAERTGGTYSTLKVQPAELEDSGVYFCASSITSYLNNEQFFGPGTRLTVL.

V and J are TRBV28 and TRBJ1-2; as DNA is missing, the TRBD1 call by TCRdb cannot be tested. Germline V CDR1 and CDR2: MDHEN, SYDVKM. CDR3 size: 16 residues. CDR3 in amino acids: CASSPPGPFTAYGYTF.

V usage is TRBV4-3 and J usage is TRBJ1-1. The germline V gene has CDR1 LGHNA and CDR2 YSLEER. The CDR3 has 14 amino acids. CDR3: CASSQDRGRPEAFF.

The CDR3 sequence is CASIQDDEQFF. V usage is TRBV5-1 and J usage is TRBJ2-1; no DNA is available, so the TRBD1 call from TCRdb remains unchecked. The CDR3 spans 11 residues. Germline V gives CDR1 SGHRS, CDR2 YFSETQ.

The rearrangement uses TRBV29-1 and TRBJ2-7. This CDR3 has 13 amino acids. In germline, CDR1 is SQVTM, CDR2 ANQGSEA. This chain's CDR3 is CSVEDLESYEQYF.

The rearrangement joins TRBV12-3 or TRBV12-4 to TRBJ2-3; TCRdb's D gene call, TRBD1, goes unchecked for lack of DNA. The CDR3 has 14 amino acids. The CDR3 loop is CASSYRGWGDTQYF.

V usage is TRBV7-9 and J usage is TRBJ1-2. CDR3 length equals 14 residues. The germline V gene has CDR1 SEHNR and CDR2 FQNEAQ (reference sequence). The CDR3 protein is CASSQTEDNYGYTF.

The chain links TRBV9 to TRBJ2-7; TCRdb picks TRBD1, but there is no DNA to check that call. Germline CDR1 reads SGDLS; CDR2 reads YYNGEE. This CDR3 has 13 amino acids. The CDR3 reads CASSPPTRYEQYF.

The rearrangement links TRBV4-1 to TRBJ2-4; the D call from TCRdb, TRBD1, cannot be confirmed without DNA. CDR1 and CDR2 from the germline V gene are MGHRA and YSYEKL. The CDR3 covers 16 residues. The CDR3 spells CASSQGRGFGKNIQYF.

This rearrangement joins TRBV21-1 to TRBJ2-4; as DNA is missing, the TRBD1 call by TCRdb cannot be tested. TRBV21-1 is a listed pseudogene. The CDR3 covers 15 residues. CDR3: CASSPDDRGKNIQYF.

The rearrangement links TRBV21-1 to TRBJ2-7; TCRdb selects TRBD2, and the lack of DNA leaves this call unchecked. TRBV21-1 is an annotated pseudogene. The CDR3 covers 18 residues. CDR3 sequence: CASSKRGGTLAGPYEQYF.

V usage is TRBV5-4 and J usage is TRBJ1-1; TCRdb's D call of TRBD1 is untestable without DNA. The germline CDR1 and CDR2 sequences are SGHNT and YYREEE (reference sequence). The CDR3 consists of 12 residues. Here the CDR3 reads CASSLAGGEAFF.

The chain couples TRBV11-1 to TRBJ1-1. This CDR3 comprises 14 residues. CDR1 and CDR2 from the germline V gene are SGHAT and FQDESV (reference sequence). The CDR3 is CARSHLGLNTEAFF.

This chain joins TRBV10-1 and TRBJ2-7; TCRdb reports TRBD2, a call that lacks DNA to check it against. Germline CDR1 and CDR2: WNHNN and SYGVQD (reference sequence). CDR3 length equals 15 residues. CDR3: CASAPPGLRSYEQYF.

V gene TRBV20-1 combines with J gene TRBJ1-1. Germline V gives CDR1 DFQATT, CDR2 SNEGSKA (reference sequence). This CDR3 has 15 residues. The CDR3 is CSARDSQLPWAEAFF.

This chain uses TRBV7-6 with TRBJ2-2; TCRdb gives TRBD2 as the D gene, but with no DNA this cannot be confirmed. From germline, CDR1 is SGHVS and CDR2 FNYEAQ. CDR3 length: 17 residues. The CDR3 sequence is CASSGYLAGGNTGELFF.

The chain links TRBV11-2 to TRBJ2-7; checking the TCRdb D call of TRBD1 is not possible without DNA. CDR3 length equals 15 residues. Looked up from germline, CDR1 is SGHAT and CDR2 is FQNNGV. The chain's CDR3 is CASSPFAQSVYEQYF. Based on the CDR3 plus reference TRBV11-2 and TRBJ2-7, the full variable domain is EAGVAQSPRYKIIEKRQSVAFWCNPISGHATLYWYQQILGQGPKLLIQFQNNGVVDDSQLPKDRFSAERLKGVDSTLKIQPAKLEDSAVYLCASSPFAQSVYEQYFGPGTRLTVT.

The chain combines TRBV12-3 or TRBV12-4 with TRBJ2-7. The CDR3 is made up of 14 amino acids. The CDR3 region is CASSLGTVIYEQYF.